This paragraph covers one T cell receptor (beta chain) sequence. The data were taken from a study of blood T cell repertoires in COVID-19. The ends lost 2 bases at V and 4 bases at J; junction bases unmatched: 7. There are 16 residues in the CDR3. Germline lookup yields CDR1 SEHNR and CDR2 FQNEAQ (reference sequence). Clones were read by immunoSEQ multiplex PCR, and TCRdb kept only the in-frame ones, dropping some. Altogether over 55,000 clones are present, about 85% being singletons, with the ten largest covering 20% to 25%. The receptor was isolated from a woman aged 80 or older with COVID-19, enrolled during active disease. This chain connects TRBV7-9 to TRBJ2-1; 8 nucleotides line up with TRBD2. Sequencing input: peripheral blood. The CDR3 reads CASSLSGGYRYNEQFF. CDR3 in DNA: TGTGCCAGCAGCTTATCGGGGGGGTATAGGTACAATGAGCAGTTCTTC.